The present TCR beta chain was sequenced within a study of CD8+ T cells in alopecia areata. On the study more broadly: It was oral tofacitinib, at 5 to 10 mg twice daily, that treated patients received. Tofacitinib therapy took 6 to 18 months; 6 months off drug came after.

Trimming took 4 bases from V and 0 from J; bases not matched to a gene: 17. This CDR3 is built from 21 residues. CDR1 SGHRS and CDR2 YFSETQ come from the germline V gene. Those with alopecia areata gave lesional scalp punch biopsies and peripheral blood. The sequencing template was cDNA reverse transcribed from extracted RNA. The data were produced by immunoSEQ multiplex PCR, yet TCRdb's version contains in-frame clones alone and is incomplete. This table holds 5,500 to 6,500 clones, roughly 64% found once. In the case of this clone: The antigen is undetermined.

General observations from the study: Lesional scalp, notably in alopecia totalis/universalis, had clonality above that of normal scalp.

This chain connects TRBV5-1 to TRBJ2-1, with 12 bases lining up with TRBD1. This receptor was obtained from a human donor with alopecia areata. Material: skin, obtained at week 0. CDR3 amino acids: CASSPIRRDRGRIFSYNEQFF. The CDR3 DNA sequence: TGCGCCAGCAGCCCCATCCGCCGGGACAGGGGGCGAATTTTCTCCTACAATGAGCAGTTCTTC. Full variable domain (missing parts from reference TRBV5-1 and TRBJ2-1): KAGVTQTPRYLIKTRGQQVTLSCSPISGHRSVSWYQQTPGQGLQFLFEYFSETQRNKGNFPGRFSGRQFSNSRSEMNVSTLELGDSALYLCASSPIRRDRGRIFSYNEQFFGPGTRLTVL.